The entry below describes one T cell receptor (beta chain). As yet, its antigen is unknown. These data belong to a study of breast tumors, draining lymph nodes, adjacent tissues. Study outcomes and limitations: Luminal-like breast cancer showed significantly higher tumor–nontumor repertoire similarity than basal-like. That most tumor T cells come from lymph nodes remained unproven.

One entry per CDR3 protein results from TCRdb running MiXCR on the multiplex PCR reads. The sample records fewer than 250,000 distinct CDR3 sequences, about 32% being singletons. Samples came from axillary lymph nodes draining the breast cancer. J was trimmed by 5 bases and V by 6 bases; bases with no gene match: 9. The length of the CDR3 is 15 residues. CDR1 LNHDA and CDR2 SQIVND come from the germline V gene (reference sequence). The material sequenced was axillary lymph node tissue. This receptor was taken from a female donor with breast cancer. Some clones in this sample may be carry-over from other donors' samples. The chain joins TRBV19 to TRBJ1-1, with 10 bases aligning to TRBD1. The CDR3 DNA follows: TGTGCCAGTAGCAGCCGACAGGGGGCGCGTACTGAAGCTTTCTTT. Its translation is CASSSRQGARTEAFF.